This TCR beta chain was sequenced in a study of cytomegalovirus exposure and HLA in healthy donors (dated 2017 in TCRdb). With respect to the entire study: According to an earlier analysis of a few hundred of the donors, about 179 million T cells yielded 117 million unique TCR beta sequences and around 280 Gb of sequence data. Approximately 300 gigabases of sequencing data and about 92 million unique TCR sequences made up an early release that covered 500 to 700 HLA-typed donors. Of the approximately 400 genotyped donors, roughly 80% fell in the genetic ancestry cluster associated with self-reported Caucasian donors. The study aimed to test whether cataloging public T cell receptors could reveal signatures of past pathogen exposure. The study profiled the T cell repertoires of about 640 subjects by immunosequencing and related them to cytomegalovirus serostatus. Along with the approximately 600-subject first cohort, a separate validation cohort of more than 90 different subjects was used. To predict cytomegalovirus infection status, the study combined high-throughput TCR immunosequencing, statistical association of individual TCRs with disease status, and machine learning. A later analysis re-analyzed previously published TCR beta repertoires from several hundred donors and added high-resolution HLA genotyping to study TCR occurrence patterns. In the later analysis, no new phenotypic data were used to find candidate immune exposures; instead, reliance was placed on TCR beta sequences and their occurrence across donors. An earlier analysis of 587 of the donors applied high-throughput TCR beta sequencing to assess whether each TCR beta V gene segment acted as functional or pseudogenic. Alongside the repertoire data, information on donor age, sex, ethnicity and CMV serostatus was compiled. A later genetic analysis took genome-wide SNP genotypes for about 55% of the 666 donors and used that subset as a discovery cohort. Every discovery cohort repertoire had been produced on one sequencing platform. Class I and class II HLA loci were covered by the typing at four-digit resolution. Typing coverage varied by locus: about 629-640 donors for A, B, C, DRB1 and DQB1; roughly 520 for DQA1; approximately 610 for DPA1; approximately 490 for DPB1. Four to six DR-DQ haplotypes were handled as single units for association and clustering because linkage in the cohort was strong. Across approximately 420 genotyped donors of the cohort, an average of approximately 220,000 unique TCR beta nucleotide sequences per donor were sequenced, and 15% to 20% of those sequences were non-productive.

Only a few counts were recorded for this clone. Its antigen is unknown. Base qualities are missing; no much larger clone stands one base away. In total, over 600 healthy bone marrow donors made up the cohort. All cohort members were sampled while nominally healthy, although unrecorded immune exposures were likely present. The donor was CMV seronegative and belonged to the group of approximately 320 seronegative cohort members. Each donor provided a peripheral blood sample, and peripheral blood mononuclear cells were used for TCR beta sequencing. Genomic DNA extraction from the blood cell samples was performed with the Qiagen DNeasy Blood Extraction Kit. Libraries came from the immunoSEQ multiplex PCR assay. A mixture of 60 forward primers for TCR Vbeta segments and 13 reverse primers for TCR Jbeta segments was used in the multiplex PCR. The CDR3 region of rearranged TCR beta genes was amplified from genomic DNA by a multiplex PCR assay. On the Illumina HiSeq System, the amplified TCR beta libraries were sequenced as 87-base-pair reads. Turning to the authors' computational methods: In a later analysis, approximately 74 million unique TCR beta chains were counted across the roughly 700 repertoires, and roughly 10 million of these chains were shared by at least two donors. Raw reads were error-corrected and collapsed into unique sequences with a nearest-neighbor algorithm that merged closely related sequences to remove PCR and sequencing errors. Alignment of CDR3 sequences to IMGT reference sequences was used to assign V, D and J gene segments. Each retained sequence needed at least a six-nucleotide match to both a V gene segment and a J gene segment. A rearrangement was called productive if the CDR3 had no stop codons and remained in frame with V and J, and every other rearrangement was called non-productive. Following IMGT convention, CDR3 was defined as the stretch from the second conserved V-encoded cysteine to the conserved J-encoded phenylalanine. Sequences without an unambiguous match to a single V gene segment were excluded from the earlier analysis of several hundred of the donors. In an earlier analysis of some 590 of the donors, V segments were called functional above 56.7% productive rearrangements and were called segregating when the between-donor standard deviation exceeded 5%. A statistical classification framework was built for diagnosing cytomegalovirus status from the catalog of TCR beta chain sequences. V and J gene assignment, in a later analysis, came from comparing TCR nucleotide sequences with IMGT/GENE-DB human TR gene sequences. The TCRdist pipeline was used in a later analysis to assign CDR3 sequences and most-parsimonious VDJ recombination scenarios. In a later analysis, every TCR beta chain was defined by the combination of its CDR3 amino acid sequence and its V-gene family, and reads without a unique V-gene family were dropped. As a way to deal with suspected cross-contamination and a sequencing artifact, a later analysis dropped 592 nucleotide sequences that were highly shared and had low generation probability. In a later analysis, a clonal expansion index for each public chain was calculated from normalized within-repertoire ranks of inferred template counts. Generation probabilities in a later analysis came from a VDJ recombination model fitted to out-of-frame rearrangements, and those results were checked against IGoR. A later analysis scored TCR-TCR, TCR-HLA and TCR-CMV co-occurrence with hypergeometric tests, applying a repertoire-size bias correction to TCR pairs. False discovery rates were estimated in a later analysis by permuting HLA or CMV assignments 20 times. In a later analysis, co-occurring TCRs were grouped using DBSCAN, with TCRdist sequence similarity added in when clustering inside HLA-allele-positive subsets. For co-occurrence clustering, repertoires with fewer than 30,000 or more than 120,000 public chains were excluded, along with a handful of repertoires with anomalous nucleotide sharing. In its TCRdb copy, this immuneACCESS table keeps in-frame sequences only and misses some clones. Where compared with another copy, unresolved V genes explain less than half of these, and the others have no known cause. From that table come the V and J calls and clone size; the DNA was used to work out D and trimming. The sample yields around 100,000 clones; roughly 85% were counted once. The top ten hold more than 3% of the sample.

Broad study findings and their caveats: The only immune exposure information available for the cohort was CMV serostatus. In a later analysis, HLA-associated TCR beta chains showed more clonal expansion and lower generation probabilities than non-associated chains that were equally common. According to a later genetic analysis, donors in an Asian-associated ancestry cluster had fewer N-insertions in productive TCRs than the approximately 700-donor mean. A later analysis associated some 17,000 TCR beta sequences with specific HLA alleles at a false discovery rate of 0.05. According to a later analysis, TCR association rates differed among HLA loci, with DRB1 alleles showing the most associated TCRs and HLA-C alleles showing the fewest. Linkage disequilibrium might explain the correlated functional status among segregating V segments, but an unknown experimental factor could not be ruled out. An association between a missense DCLRE1C variant and V-gene and J-gene trimming of TCR beta chains was found in a later genetic analysis and replicated in an independent cohort. Assigning TCR associations to individual alleles was difficult when HLA alleles, especially DR and DQ, strongly co-occurred. A cluster of highly shared sequence variants was judged likely to be a technical artifact of the sequencing pipeline. Several of the top co-occurrence clusters appeared to be linked to parvovirus B19, influenza, CMV and Epstein-Barr virus, according to a later analysis. In both the original and validation cohorts, the classifier was reported to diagnose cytomegalovirus status with high specificity and sensitivity. The earlier analysis of almost 600 of the donors excluded seventeen rarely observed V segments, including chromosome 9 orphons, because counts were too low. In a later analysis, most CMV-associated TCR beta chains were found to appear HLA-restricted, with HLA associations seemingly driven largely by CMV exposure. Most TCR sequences were seen in very few donors, while some public TCRs were found in many individuals. In an earlier analysis of some 540 of the donors, most TCR beta V segments appeared in productive rearrangements about 90% or about 30% of the time, broadly matching IMGT annotations. Because some donors lacked HLA typing at each locus, the association tests relied only on the typed subset. The authors suggested that the approach could potentially be extended to other disease states and immunological phenotypes. In vitro tests confirmed that three of the cytomegalovirus-associated TCR beta chains recognize cytomegalovirus antigens. Presence/absence analyses assumed roughly uniform sequencing depth across donors, an assumption that may not hold. The study gave a list of over 150 TCR beta chains associated with cytomegalovirus. The cohort was sequenced for TCR beta chains only, and without alpha or paired-chain data the features that could be detected were limited. Some IMGT-functional V segments, including TRBV6-2 and TRBV6-3, could not be told apart with the 87-base-pair reads, so those segments were excluded. A further reported finding was that TCR beta sequences accurately predicted the HLA-A and HLA-B alleles for most subjects in the first cohort.

V is pared back by 5 bases and J by 8 bases, with 15 bases lying between the germline termini. The CDR3 numbers 13 residues from cysteine through phenylalanine. Of all the DNA, just the CDR3 is kept, 39 bases in frame from base 1. The CDR1 and CDR2 encoded by the germline V gene are MNHEY and SVGAGI. The origin of this receptor is a woman aged 40 to 50 in good health and CMV-seronegative. The specimen sequenced was PBMCs. This chain is built from TRBV6-5 and TRBJ1-2, with no reliable assignment of the D segment. The CDR3 is CASSEQLGGGYTF. The DNA is as follows: TGTGCCAGCAGTGAACAATTAGGAGGCGGCTACACCTTC.